This TCR beta chain was retrieved from a study of radiotherapy plus CTLA-4 blockade in lung cancer. Whole-study context: There were objective responses in approximately 19% of patients, and 30% to 35% had disease control.

Study outcomes and limitations: Expansion of tumor-derived TCR clones was observed in blood after radiotherapy plus ipilimumab. According to reports, early shifts in blood T cell clones, alongside interferon-beta, forecast response most accurately.

The CDR3 consists of 16 residues. V was pared by 6 bases and J by 2 bases, with 7 bases of the junction left unmatched. Germline V CDR1 and CDR2: LGHNT, FRNRAP. Some clones are missing from TCRdb's copy, which holds only in-frame ones; the method was immunoSEQ multiplex PCR. The sample shows about 68,000 clones, 79% of them seen only once. A word on this clone: Its antigen is undetermined.

This sample comprised peripheral blood, obtained from a patient treated with radiotherapy plus ipilimumab. V gene TRBV12-5 combines with J gene TRBJ2-2; 9 nucleotides agree with TRBD1. The sequence was obtained from a human donor with non-small cell lung cancer who had a complete response to radiotherapy plus ipilimumab. This CDR3 reads CASGSGQGYNTGELFF. CDR3 nucleotide sequence: TGTGCTAGTGGATCCGGACAGGGGTATAACACCGGGGAGCTGTTTTTT.